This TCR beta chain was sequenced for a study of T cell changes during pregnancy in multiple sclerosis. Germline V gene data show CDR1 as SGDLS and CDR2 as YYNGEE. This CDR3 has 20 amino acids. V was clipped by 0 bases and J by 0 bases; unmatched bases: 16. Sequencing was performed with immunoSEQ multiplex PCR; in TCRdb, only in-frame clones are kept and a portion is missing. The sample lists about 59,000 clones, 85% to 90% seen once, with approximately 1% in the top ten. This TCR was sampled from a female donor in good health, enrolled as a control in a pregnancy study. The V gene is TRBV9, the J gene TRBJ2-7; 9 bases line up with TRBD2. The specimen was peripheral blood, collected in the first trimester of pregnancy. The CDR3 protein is CASSVAGEVAGARSSYEQYF. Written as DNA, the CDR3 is TGTGCCAGCAGCGTAGCCGGGGAGGTAGCGGGGGCCCGAAGCTCCTACGAGCAGTACTTC.